This TCR beta chain was recorded in a study of post-analysis software for immune sequencing data (dated by TCRdb to the mid-2010s). In the study overall: Disease courses on record covered relapsing-remitting, secondary progressive and progressive-relapsing multiple sclerosis, though some patients had no subtype annotation. The multiple sclerosis patient repertoires were compared with more than 10 previously published healthy control repertoires from donors aged roughly 6 to 25 years. A subset of samples was prepared in parallel using single-end sample barcoding, then pooled and co-amplified after Illumina adapter ligation. On the study overall, not on this receptor specifically: The control group was slightly older than the multiple sclerosis patient group. Normalized Chao1 diversity was significantly lower in multiple sclerosis patients than controls, suggesting substantial peripheral T-cell clonal expansion. Strong co-clustering of samples prepared in the same batch was shown by direct clustering with F measure, prompting a batch-effect correction.

To demonstrate the VDJtools post-analysis software, TCR beta repertoires were profiled from the peripheral blood of about 13 young patients with multiple sclerosis. Multiple sclerosis patients were children and adolescents aged roughly 6 to 17 years. The sample holds many counts of this clonotype. No antigen is known for it. Base qualities are not provided; no much larger clone lies one nucleotide away. The protocol used for the library was PCR. The sequencing machine was an Illumina HiSeq 2500. To reduce PCR and sequencing biases, unique molecular identifiers were incorporated into the TCR beta cDNA libraries. Approximately 500,000 cDNA molecules were obtained for every 1 to 10 million input T cells, so each molecule roughly corresponded to one T cell. The patient libraries were prepared and sequenced using the same protocol as the earlier healthy control dataset. Within a given batch, samples were prepared together, multiplexed and sequenced on the same HiSeq lane. Turning to the authors' computational methods: Raw barcoded reads were processed with MIGEC, discarding single-read molecular identifier groups before consensus assembly and CDR3 extraction. Clonotype tables were post-analysed with VDJtools, and diversity was normalized by down-sampling all datasets to the smallest sample size. To correct batch-related cross-sample contamination, repertoire overlap clustering matched CDR3 amino acid sequences but not nucleotide sequences. TCRdb passed the public sequencing reads through fastp at Q25 and MiXCR, retaining productive beta sequences. Every CDR3 protein is listed once, alongside the most common genes and DNA of its rows. The V and J calls, along with clone size, are taken from TCRdb and not from the paper's own processing. This sample has some 190,000 distinct CDR3 sequences in its table, and 25% to 30% of those were observed once. The biggest ten clones account for 3.4% of the sample.

This TCR derives from a girl aged 2-17 years with multiple sclerosis. Sequenced: blood.

CDR3 sequence: CASSPDSNQPQHF. The DNA sequence reads TGTGCCAGCTCACCAGATAGCAATCAGCCCCAGCATTTT. The chain uses TRBV7-2 and TRBJ1-5, with an unclear D gene assignment. There are 13 amino acids in the CDR3, from cysteine to phenylalanine inclusive. Only CDR3 DNA is held: 39 bases, read in frame from base 1. The germline V gene provides CDR1 SGHTA and CDR2 FQGNSA. V is reduced by 8 bases and J by 0 bases, leaving a spacing of 8 bases between them.